The 4 T cell receptor beta chains reported below all come from one sample, sequenced in a study of shared clonotypes between healthy human individuals. Naive CD8 cells comprised CD45RO-negative, CCR7-positively selected cells, excluding terminally differentiated effector memory CD45RA+ cells. Using immunoSEQ multiplex PCR, the repertoire was profiled, and TCRdb retains in-frame clones only, with some absent. This table has 560,000 or so clones, roughly 96% appearing once. Sequenced material: naive CD8+ T cells sorted from blood. Receptor source: a woman aged 25 to 39 in good health.

As to this clone: This clone may be a read error of a much larger clone one base away. This chain connects TRBV11-2 to TRBJ2-5, with 11 positions matching TRBD1. The end of the DNA is better explained by TRBJ2-7, so the J call may be wrong. From germline, CDR1 is SGHAT and CDR2 FQNNGV. There are 14 residues in the CDR3. The CDR3 region is CASSAGTGGYEQYF. CDR3 nucleotides: TGTGCCAGCAGCGCCGGGACAGGGGGGTACGAGCAGTACTTC.

The genes are TRBV19 and TRBJ1-1; 9 bases are shared with TRBD1. V was clipped by 3 bases and J by 7 bases; unmatched bases: 9. Per germline, CDR1 LNHDA and CDR2 SQIVND (reference sequence). The CDR3 consists of 15 residues. The DNA for the CDR3 is TGTGCCAGTAGTATTTTTGACAGGGGGTTGGGTGAAGCTTTCTTT. Protein: CASSIFDRGLGEAFF.

CDR3 in DNA: TGTGCCAGCAGTCCCCCGGGGTCCGGTTACGAGCAGTACTTC. Translating gives CASSPPGSGYEQYF. V is TRBV28 and J is TRBJ2-7; D might be TRBD2 (5 bases). This CDR3 contains 14 residues. CDR1 is MDHEN and CDR2 is SYDVKM in the germline V gene. The germline V and J ends were trimmed by 5 bases and 4 bases, with 15 bases remaining between them.

This chain uses TRBV11-2 with TRBJ2-1, with TRBD2 matching 10 bases. Unmatched junction bases numbered 6, after V lost 1 base and J lost 9 bases. The CDR3 loop spans 15 amino acids. The germline V gene encodes CDR1 SGHAT and CDR2 FQNNGV. The CDR3: CASSLGLAGASEQFF. Here the CDR3 DNA reads TGTGCCAGCAGCTTAGGTCTAGCGGGAGCGAGTGAGCAGTTCTTC.